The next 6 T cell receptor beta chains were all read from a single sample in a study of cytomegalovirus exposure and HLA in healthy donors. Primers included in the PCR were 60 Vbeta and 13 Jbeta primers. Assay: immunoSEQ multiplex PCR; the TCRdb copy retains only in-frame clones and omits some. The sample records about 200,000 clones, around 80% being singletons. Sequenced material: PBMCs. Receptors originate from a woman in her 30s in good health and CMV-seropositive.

Written as DNA, the CDR3 is TGTGCCAGCAGCCGTACCGACAGGGAGAGGGATGGGGAAGGCAAAAACATTCAGTACTTC. It specifies CASSRTDRERDGEGKNIQYF. The rearrangement uses TRBV13 and TRBJ2-4; 7 positions agree with TRBD1. CDR3 length equals 20 residues. V gave up 5 bases and J gave up 3 bases; unmatched junction bases: 22. Germline V gene data show CDR1 as PRHDT and CDR2 as FYEKMQ (reference sequence).

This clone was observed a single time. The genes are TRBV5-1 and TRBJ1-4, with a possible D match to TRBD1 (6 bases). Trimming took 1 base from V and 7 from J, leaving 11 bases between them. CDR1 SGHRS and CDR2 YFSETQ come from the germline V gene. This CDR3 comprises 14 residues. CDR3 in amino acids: CASSLNGGGEKLFF. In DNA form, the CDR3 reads TGCGCCAGCAGCTTGAATGGGGGCGGTGAAAAACTGTTTTTT.

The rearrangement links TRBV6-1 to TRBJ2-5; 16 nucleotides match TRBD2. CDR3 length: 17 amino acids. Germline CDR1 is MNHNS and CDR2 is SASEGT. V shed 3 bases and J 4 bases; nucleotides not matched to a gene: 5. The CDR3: CASSDPGLAGGGETQYF. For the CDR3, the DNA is TGTGCCAGCAGTGATCCGGGACTAGCGGGAGGGGGAGAGACCCAGTACTTC.

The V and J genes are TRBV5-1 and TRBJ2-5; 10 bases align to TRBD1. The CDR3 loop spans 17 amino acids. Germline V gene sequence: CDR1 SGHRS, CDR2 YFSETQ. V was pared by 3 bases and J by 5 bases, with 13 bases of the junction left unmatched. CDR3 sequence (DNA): TGCGCCAGCAGCTATAGCCCCCCCGGGACAGGGGAGGAGACCCAGTACTTC. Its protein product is CASSYSPPGTGEETQYF. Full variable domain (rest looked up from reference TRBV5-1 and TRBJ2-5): KAGVTQTPRYLIKTRGQQVTLSCSPISGHRSVSWYQQTPGQGLQFLFEYFSETQRNKGNFPGRFSGRQFSNSRSEMNVSTLELGDSALYLCASSYSPPGTGEETQYFGPGTRLLVL.

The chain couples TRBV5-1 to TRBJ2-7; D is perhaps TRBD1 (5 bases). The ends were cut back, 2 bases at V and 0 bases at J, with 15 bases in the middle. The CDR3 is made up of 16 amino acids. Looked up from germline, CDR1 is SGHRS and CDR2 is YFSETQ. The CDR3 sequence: CASSLGQKIVSYEQYF. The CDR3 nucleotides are TGCGCCAGCAGCTTAGGACAAAAAATCGTCTCCTACGAGCAGTACTTC.

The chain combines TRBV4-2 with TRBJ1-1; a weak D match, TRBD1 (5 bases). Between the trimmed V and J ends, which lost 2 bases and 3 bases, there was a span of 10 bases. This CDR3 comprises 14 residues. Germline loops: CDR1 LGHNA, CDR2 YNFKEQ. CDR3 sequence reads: CASSQTTGDTEAFF. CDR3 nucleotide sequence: TGTGCCAGCAGCCAAACTACGGGGGACACTGAAGCTTTCTTT.